These 25 T cell receptor beta chains were sequenced from one sample in a study of post-analysis software for immune sequencing data. Libraries were made from TCR beta cDNA, and they carried unique molecular identifiers. One entry per CDR3 protein, called by TCRdb with MiXCR from the PCR reads. The sample has a few hundred thousand distinct CDR3 sequences, approximately 46% seen once. Findings and caveats of the study: Comparison of patients with controls showed a handful of TRBV segments more frequent in patients, TRBV5-6, TRBV5-1 and TRBV20-1 among them.

These receptors' targets are unknown. Sequencing was done on a sample of blood. These receptors were obtained from a girl aged 10 to 17 with multiple sclerosis.

This chain uses TRBV20-1 with TRBJ2-4, with TRBD2 matching 11 bases. V dropped 0 bases and J dropped 13; count of bases not matched to a gene: 11. The CDR3 is 15 amino acids. From germline, CDR1 is DFQATT and CDR2 SNEGSKA (reference sequence). CDR3 coding DNA: TGCAGTGCTAGAGATAGACTAGCGGGATCGCAAGAGCAGTACTTC. It translates to CSARDRLAGSQEQYF.

Concerning this clonotype: A read error may be the cause here, since a much bigger clone is one base away. The chain is built from TRBV12-3 or TRBV12-4 and TRBJ2-1; perhaps TRBD2 as D (6 bases). The closer fit of TRBJ2-7 to the DNA end suggests the J call may be wrong. The CDR3 spans 16 residues. CDR3 in DNA: TGTGCCAGCAGTCACGGTGGGAGGAGCTCCTACAATGAGCAGTACTTC. Translation gives CASSHGGRSSYNEQYF.

J is TRBJ1-1 and V is TRBV7-3; 9 nucleotides align to TRBD1. The germline CDR1 and CDR2 sequences are SGHTA and FQGTGA. The V segment lost 4 bases and the J segment 4 bases; nucleotides outside the gene matches: 7. CDR3 size: 15 residues. CDR3 region: CASSSTGGRSTEAFF. The CDR3 DNA is TGTGCCAGCAGCTCAACAGGGGGCCGGAGCACTGAAGCTTTCTTT.

This clonotype was picked up a small number of times. The chain uses TRBV20-1 and TRBJ2-5; 8 positions match TRBD1. The CDR3 sequence is 14 residues long. Germline CDR1 reads DFQATT; CDR2 reads SNEGSKA (reference sequence). V shed 6 bases and J 1 base; nucleotides not matched to a gene: 7. The CDR3 nucleotides read TGCAGTGCGCCTCAGGGGGCGGCCCAAGAGACCCAGTACTTC. Its protein is CSAPQGAAQETQYF.

The rearrangement links TRBV12-3 or TRBV12-4 to TRBJ2-7; TRBD2 is a possible D gene (5 bases). The germline V and J ends were trimmed by 5 bases and 4 bases, with 12 bases remaining between them. The length of the CDR3 is 13 residues. CDR3 coding DNA: TGTGCCAGCAGTCAGACTACAAGGTACGAGCAGTACTTC. It yields the protein CASSQTTRYEQYF.

The chain combines TRBV6-5 with TRBJ1-5, with TRBD1 matching 7 bases. Per the germline V gene, CDR1 is MNHEY and CDR2 is SVGAGI. Trimming removed 6 bases from V and 6 bases from J; junction bases left unmatched: 5. The CDR3 runs to 13 residues. For the CDR3, the DNA is TGTGCCAGCAGCCGACAGGGCAGTCAGCCCCAGCATTTT. Residues: CASSRQGSQPQHF.

The V call is TRBV5-5, the J call TRBJ1-2; 7 nucleotides agree with TRBD1. The CDR3 sequence is 16 residues long. The V and J ends lost 4 bases and 8 bases, in that order; junction bases with no gene match: 17. Germline CDR1 is SGHKS and CDR2 is YYEKEE (reference sequence). CDR3: CASSHIPRGEWVGYTF. DNA of the CDR3: TGTGCCAGCAGCCATATCCCCAGGGGGGAGTGGGTCGGCTACACCTTC. Based on the CDR3 plus reference TRBV5-5 and TRBJ1-2, the full variable domain is DAGVTQSPTHLIKTRGQQVTLRCSPISGHKSVSWYQQVLGQGPQFIFQYYEKEERGRGNFPDRFSARQFPNYSSELNVNALLLGDSALYLCASSHIPRGEWVGYTFGSGTRLTVV.

The V gene is TRBV9, the J gene TRBJ2-4, with 7 nucleotides matching TRBD2. The end of the DNA aligns better with TRBJ2-7, so the J call may be wrong. CDR1 is SGDLS, CDR2 YYNGEE, per germline. This CDR3 has 15 amino acids. CDR3 nucleotide sequence: TGTGCCAGCAGCGTGTCAGCGGGATCATCCTACGAGCAGTACTTC. This gives the protein CASSVSAGSSYEQYF.

This chain links TRBV12-3 or TRBV12-4 with TRBJ1-5, with a tentative D call TRBD1 (6 bases). V was pared by 10 bases and J by 0 bases, with 13 bases between. The CDR3 has 14 amino acids. The CDR3 is CATRTGYSNQPQHF. In DNA form, the CDR3 reads TGTGCCACCCGCACAGGGTATAGCAATCAGCCCCAGCATTTT.

The chain is built from TRBV6-5 and TRBJ1-2, with a tentative D call TRBD1 (5 bases). This CDR3 comprises 12 residues. The germline V and J ends were trimmed by 7 bases and 5 bases, with 11 bases remaining between them. Germline V CDR1 and CDR2: MNHEY, SVGAGI. The CDR3 region has the DNA TGTGCCAGCACATCGTGGGGGTATGGCTACACCTTC. Amino acids: CASTSWGYGYTF.

The V and J genes are TRBV5-1 and TRBJ2-7, with a tentative D call TRBD2 (5 bases). V lost 4 bases and J 10 bases, leaving 27 bases between the germline ends. The CDR3 is 16 amino acids. The germline V gene has CDR1 SGHRS and CDR2 YFSETQ. The CDR3 reads CASSRELGINPEAQYF. CDR3 in DNA: TGCGCCAGCAGCCGGGAACTAGGGATTAATCCAGAGGCCCAGTACTTC. The variable domain in full, with the rest retrieved from reference TRBV5-1 and TRBJ2-7, is KAGVTQTPRYLIKTRGQQVTLSCSPISGHRSVSWYQQTPGQGLQFLFEYFSETQRNKGNFPGRFSGRQFSNSRSEMNVSTLELGDSALYLCASSRELGINPEAQYFGPGTRLTVT.

This clonotype has just a few counts. The V and J genes are TRBV5-1 and TRBJ2-4; D perhaps matches TRBD1 (5 bases). There are 15 residues in the CDR3. CDR1 SGHRS and CDR2 YFSETQ come from the germline V gene. Trimming left V 0 bases short and J 13 bases short, with 20 bases between. The chain's CDR3 is CASSLEGNRPLEQYF. DNA of the CDR3: TGCGCCAGCAGCTTGGAAGGAAACAGGCCCTTGGAGCAGTACTTC.

Concerning this clonotype: Sequence at one end of the junction differs from germline and may be a read error. The V gene is TRBV7-2, the J gene TRBJ1-2, with TRBD1 identical over 10 bases. CDR1 and CDR2 from the germline V gene are SGHTA and FQGNSA. The CDR3 is 16 residues long. CDR3 coding DNA: TGTGCGAGCAGCTTGGGGCGACAGGGGGCGCGCTATGGCTACACCTTC. It translates to CASSLGRQGARYGYTF.

The V call is TRBV28, the J call TRBJ2-2; 8 nucleotides align to TRBD1. The CDR3 totals 16 residues. Germline V CDR1 and CDR2: MDHEN, SYDVKM. The V segment lost 4 bases and the J segment 1 base; nucleotides outside the gene matches: 5. The CDR3 region is CASSSGQGQNTGELFF. DNA for the CDR3: TGTGCCAGCAGTTCCGGACAGGGACAGAACACCGGGGAGCTGTTTTTT.

Comment on this clonotype: A read error is likely, as this CDR3 ends without the conserved phenylalanine or tryptophan. CDR3 region: CASSPRTGVETQYL. The CDR3, as DNA: TGTGCCAGCAGCCCCAGGACAGGCGTCGAAACCCAGTACCTC. V gene TRBV9 combines with J gene TRBJ2-7, with 7 bases fitting TRBD1. V trimming: 4 bases; J trimming: 10 bases; junction bases outside the gene matches: 14. There are 14 residues in the CDR3. CDR1 SGDLS and CDR2 YYNGEE come from the germline V gene.

The rearrangement joins TRBV5-1 to TRBJ2-5, with TRBD1 identical over 9 bases. The CDR3 runs to 16 residues. Germline V gene sequence: CDR1 SGHRS, CDR2 YFSETQ. J gave up 2 bases and V 0 bases, and 5 bases lay outside the gene matches. Written as DNA, the CDR3 is TGCGCCAGCAGCTTGGCACAGGGGGCGTCTCAAGAGACCCAGTACTTC. Protein product: CASSLAQGASQETQYF.

This chain links TRBV3-1 with TRBJ2-7; possibly TRBD1 or TRBD2 for D (5 bases each). V was cut by 8 bases and J by 0 bases, with 8 bases left in between. The germline V gene has CDR1 LGHDT and CDR2 YNNKEL (reference sequence). The CDR3 length is 12 residues. CDR3 in DNA: TGTGCCAGCGGGACGAACTCCTACGAGCAGTACTTC. Residues: CASGTNSYEQYF.

The chain recombines TRBV20-1 with TRBJ1-2; perhaps TRBD1 as D (6 bases). Germline CDR1 and CDR2: DFQATT and SNEGSKA (reference sequence). V lost 6 bases and J lost 2, with 16 bases in between. The length of the CDR3 is 14 residues. The CDR3 DNA reads as TGCAGTGCCACTTTTACAGGGACCAACTATGGCTACACCTTC. This encodes CSATFTGTNYGYTF.

V and J are TRBV4-1 and TRBJ2-3, with 7 bases fitting TRBD2. With V trimmed by 1 base and J by 2 bases, 3 bases remained unmatched. From germline, CDR1 is MGHRA and CDR2 YSYEKL. The CDR3 covers 15 residues. The CDR3 DNA reads TGCGCCAGCAGCCAAGCTAGCGGTTACACAGATACGCAGTATTTT. Its translation: CASSQASGYTDTQYF.

The gene calls are TRBV20-1 and TRBJ2-1; 12 nucleotides match TRBD2. The J call may be faulty, since TRBJ2-7 better matches the DNA end. Germline V gives CDR1 DFQATT, CDR2 SNEGSKA (reference sequence). CDR3 length: 15 residues. The CDR3 DNA follows: TGCAGTGCTAGAGTACTAGCGGGAGGAGACAATGAGCAGTACTTC. The encoded protein is CSARVLAGGDNEQYF.

This chain joins TRBV7-2 and TRBJ2-3, with 8 bases matching TRBD1. The CDR3 contains 14 residues. CDR1 is SGHTA, CDR2 FQGNSA, per germline. Trimming at V came to 5 bases and at J to 4 bases, leaving 5 bases not matched to a gene. CDR3 DNA: TGTGCCAGCAGCAGCCCAGGGGGCCCAGATACGCAGTATTTT. Its protein product is CASSSPGGPDTQYF.

The J gene is TRBJ2-7, the V gene TRBV20-1; 11 bases line up with TRBD2. The length of the CDR3 is 18 residues. The germline V gene has CDR1 DFQATT and CDR2 SNEGSKA (reference sequence). V was pared by 0 bases and J by 2 bases, with 12 bases of the junction left unmatched. CDR3 in DNA: TGCAGTGCTAGAGATAGGCCTAGCGGGAGGAACCGCCCCTACGAGCAGTACTTC. The encoded protein is CSARDRPSGRNRPYEQYF.

Points on this clonotype: Relative to the germline gene, one junction end is altered; a read error may explain this. This chain joins TRBV24-1 and TRBJ1-3, with D tentatively TRBD1 (5 bases). The CDR3 totals 12 residues. The germline V gene has CDR1 KGHDR and CDR2 SFDVKD. DNA of the CDR3: TGTGCCGCCAGTGACGTCGCCAGGGCCCTATATTTT. This gives the protein CAASDVARALYF.

J is TRBJ2-1 and V is TRBV10-3; TRBD2 agrees at 7 bases. Germline CDR1 reads ENHRY; CDR2 reads SYGVKD. This CDR3 is 14 amino acids long. Trimming cost V 7 bases and J 9 bases; bases outside gene matches: 12. The CDR3 nucleotides read TGTGCCATCACCAGGGTCACCCCGGGGGGTGAGCAGTTCTTC. Translation: CAITRVTPGGEQFF.

This chain links TRBV6-1 with TRBJ2-7, with 7 bases lining up with TRBD2. The CDR3 spans 14 residues. The J segment lost 4 bases and the V segment lost 4 bases, leaving 7 bases of the junction unmatched. CDR1 and CDR2 from the germline V gene are MNHNS and SASEGT. Here the CDR3 DNA reads TGTGCCAGCAGTGGGGGGGGACTTTCGTACGAGCAGTACTTC. Its protein product is CASSGGGLSYEQYF.